Described below is a single TCR beta chain sequence and its context. This entry is derived from a study of T cells in Graves' hyperthyroidism and ophthalmopathy. As for the study in general: Initial diagnosis, before any treatment, was when peripheral blood was collected.

RNA transcripts gave rise to amplified TCR beta CDR3 regions. The TCR CDR3 was amplified in a first-round RT-PCR using the HTBI primer set. TCRdb re-derived calls from the multiplex PCR reads in MiXCR, one entry per CDR3 protein. Among fewer than 700,000 distinct CDR3 sequences listed, roughly 16% were seen once. This CDR3 comprises 15 residues. Germline V gene data show CDR1 as SGHVS and CDR2 as FNYEAQ. Trimming removed 5 bases from V and 5 bases from J; junction bases left unmatched: 11. Graves' hyperthyroidism qualified as stable when ophthalmopathy did not progress within 18 months. Those with hyperthyroidism were 18 to 65 years old, newly diagnosed, and ill for under 2 months. The diagnostic basis comprised clinical symptoms, serum thyroxine and TRAb, thyroid ultrasound and orbital computed tomography.

The chain employs TRBV7-6 and TRBJ1-2, with 7 nucleotides matching TRBD1. This receptor was identified in a woman aged 25 to 39 with Graves' hyperthyroidism. The sequenced material came from blood. CDR3 sequence (DNA): TGTGCCAGCAGCCACGGCCGGGACAGAGTATATGGCTACACCTTC. It codes for CASSHGRDRVYGYTF.